These 3 T cell receptor beta chains share one sample of origin, sequenced in a study of blood T cell repertoires in COVID-19. Some clones are missing from TCRdb's copy, which holds only in-frame ones; the method was immunoSEQ multiplex PCR. The sample consists of hundreds of thousands of clones, around 80% of them appearing once. The sequenced material came from peripheral blood. The receptors were gathered from a woman aged 45-65 years with acute or convalescent COVID-19.

V usage is TRBV19 and J usage is TRBJ1-1; 11 positions match TRBD1. The CDR3 covers 17 residues. After removal of 5 bases from V and 5 bases from J, the junction contained 13 bases not matched to a gene. Germline-derived CDR1 and CDR2 are LNHDA and SQIVND (reference sequence). CDR3 coding DNA: TGTGCCAGTAGTCCCATGCCGGGACAGGGGGATAAGACTGAAGCTTTCTTT. Translated: CASSPMPGQGDKTEAFF. The variable domain in full, with the rest retrieved from reference TRBV19 and TRBJ1-1, is DGGITQSPKYLFRKEGQNVTLSCEQNLNHDAMYWYRQDPGQGLRLIYYSQIVNDFQKGDIAEGYSVSREKKESFPLTVTSAQKNPTAFYLCASSPMPGQGDKTEAFFGQGTRLTVV.

This clone was seen more than once but under ten times. V usage is TRBV6-5 and J usage is TRBJ2-7; D is perhaps TRBD1 (5 bases). The CDR3 loop spans 13 amino acids. V lost 5 bases, J lost 0 bases, and 8 bases lay in between. Germline lookup yields CDR1 MNHEY and CDR2 SVGAGI. The CDR3 sequence: CASSRQSSYEQYF. CDR3 coding DNA: TGTGCCAGCAGTCGACAGAGCTCCTACGAGCAGTACTTC.

J is TRBJ1-6 and V is TRBV5-5; 7 positions match TRBD1. Germline CDR1 reads SGHKS; CDR2 reads YYEKEE (reference sequence). This CDR3 has 16 amino acids. The V and J ends lost 4 bases and 5 bases, in that order; junction bases with no gene match: 9. The CDR3, as DNA: TGTGCCAGCAGCCAGCGATCGACAGGGAATAATTCACCCCTCCACTTT. Amino acids: CASSQRSTGNNSPLHF. The whole variable domain, filled in from reference TRBV5-5 and TRBJ1-6, reads DAGVTQSPTHLIKTRGQQVTLRCSPISGHKSVSWYQQVLGQGPQFIFQYYEKEERGRGNFPDRFSARQFPNYSSELNVNALLLGDSALYLCASSQRSTGNNSPLHFGNGTRLTVT.